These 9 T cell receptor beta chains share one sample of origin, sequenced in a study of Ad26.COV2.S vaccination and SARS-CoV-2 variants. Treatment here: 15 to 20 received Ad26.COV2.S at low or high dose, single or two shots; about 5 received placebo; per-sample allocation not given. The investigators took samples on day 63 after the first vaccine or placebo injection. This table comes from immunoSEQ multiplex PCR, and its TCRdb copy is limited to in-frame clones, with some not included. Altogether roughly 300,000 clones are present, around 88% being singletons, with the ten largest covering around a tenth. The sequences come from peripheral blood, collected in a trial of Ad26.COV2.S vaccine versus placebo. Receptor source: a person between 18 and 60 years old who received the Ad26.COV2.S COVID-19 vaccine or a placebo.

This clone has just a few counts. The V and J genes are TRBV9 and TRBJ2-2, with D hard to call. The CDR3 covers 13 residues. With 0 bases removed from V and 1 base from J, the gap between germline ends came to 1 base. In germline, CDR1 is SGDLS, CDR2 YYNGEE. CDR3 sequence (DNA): TGTGCCAGCAGCGTAGAGAACACCGGGGAGCTGTTTTTT. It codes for CASSVENTGELFF.

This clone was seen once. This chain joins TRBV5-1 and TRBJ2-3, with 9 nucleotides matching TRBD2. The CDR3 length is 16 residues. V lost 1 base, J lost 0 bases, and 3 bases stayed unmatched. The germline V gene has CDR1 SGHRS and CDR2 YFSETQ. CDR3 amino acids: CASSLRAGGSTDTQYF. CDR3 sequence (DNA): TGCGCCAGCAGCTTGAGGGCGGGAGGGAGCACAGATACGCAGTATTTT. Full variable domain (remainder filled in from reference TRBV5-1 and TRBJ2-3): KAGVTQTPRYLIKTRGQQVTLSCSPISGHRSVSWYQQTPGQGLQFLFEYFSETQRNKGNFPGRFSGRQFSNSRSEMNVSTLELGDSALYLCASSLRAGGSTDTQYFGPGTRLTVL.

The CDR3 reads CASKPGQGETQYF. Written as DNA, the CDR3 is TGTGCCAGCAAACCGGGACAGGGTGAGACCCAGTACTTC. The J gene is TRBJ2-5, the V gene TRBV6-5; TRBD1 agrees at 9 bases. J was trimmed by 5 bases and V by 7 bases; bases with no gene match: 5. The CDR3 is 13 residues long. Germline V gives CDR1 MNHEY, CDR2 SVGAGI.

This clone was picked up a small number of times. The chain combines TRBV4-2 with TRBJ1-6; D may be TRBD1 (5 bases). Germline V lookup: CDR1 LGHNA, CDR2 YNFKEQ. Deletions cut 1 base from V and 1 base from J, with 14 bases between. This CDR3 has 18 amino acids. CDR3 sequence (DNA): TGTGCCAGCAGCCAAGTTGGGACGGGGGGTTCCTATAATTCACCCCTCCACTTT. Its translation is CASSQVGTGGSYNSPLHF.

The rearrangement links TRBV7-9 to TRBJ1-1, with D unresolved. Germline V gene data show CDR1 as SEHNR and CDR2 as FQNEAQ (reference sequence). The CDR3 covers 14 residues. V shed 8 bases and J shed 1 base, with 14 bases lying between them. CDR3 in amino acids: CASHLMEGNTEAFF. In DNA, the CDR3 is TGTGCCAGCCACTTGATGGAAGGGAACACTGAAGCTTTCTTT.

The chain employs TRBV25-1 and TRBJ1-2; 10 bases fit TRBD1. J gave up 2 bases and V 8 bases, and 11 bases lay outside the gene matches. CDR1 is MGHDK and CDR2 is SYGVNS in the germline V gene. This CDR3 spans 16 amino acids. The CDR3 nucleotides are TGTGCCAGCTCATTCTTCGGGACAGGGGAGAACTATGGCTACACCTTC. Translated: CASSFFGTGENYGYTF.

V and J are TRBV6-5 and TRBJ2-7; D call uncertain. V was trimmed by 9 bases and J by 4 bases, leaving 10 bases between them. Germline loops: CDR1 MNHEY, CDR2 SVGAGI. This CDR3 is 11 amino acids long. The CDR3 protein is CASGISYEQYF. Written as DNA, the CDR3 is TGTGCCAGTGGGATTTCTTACGAGCAGTACTTC.

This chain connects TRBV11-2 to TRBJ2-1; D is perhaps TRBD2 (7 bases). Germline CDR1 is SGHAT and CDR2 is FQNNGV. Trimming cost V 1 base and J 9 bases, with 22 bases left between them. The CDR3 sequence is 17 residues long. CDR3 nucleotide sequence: TGTGCCAGCAGCTTAGGTTACTACGGGGGGCGATGGGTTGAGCAGTTCTTC. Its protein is CASSLGYYGGRWVEQFF.

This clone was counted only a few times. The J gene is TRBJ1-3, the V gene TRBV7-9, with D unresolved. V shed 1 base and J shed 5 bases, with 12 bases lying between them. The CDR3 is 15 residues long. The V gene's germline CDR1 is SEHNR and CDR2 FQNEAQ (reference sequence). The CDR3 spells CASSLEESPRNTIYF. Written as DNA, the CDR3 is TGTGCCAGCAGCTTAGAAGAAAGCCCCAGAAACACCATATATTTT.